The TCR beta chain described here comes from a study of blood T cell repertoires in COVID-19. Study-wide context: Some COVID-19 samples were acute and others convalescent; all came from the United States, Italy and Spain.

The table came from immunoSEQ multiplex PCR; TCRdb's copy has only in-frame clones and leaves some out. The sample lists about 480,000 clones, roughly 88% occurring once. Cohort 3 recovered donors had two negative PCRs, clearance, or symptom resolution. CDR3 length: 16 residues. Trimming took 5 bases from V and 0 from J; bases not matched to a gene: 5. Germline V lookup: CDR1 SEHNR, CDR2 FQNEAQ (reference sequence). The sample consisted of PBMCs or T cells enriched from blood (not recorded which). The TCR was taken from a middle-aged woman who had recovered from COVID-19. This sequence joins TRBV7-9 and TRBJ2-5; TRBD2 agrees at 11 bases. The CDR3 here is CASSPGLAEDQETQYF. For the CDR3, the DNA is TGTGCCAGCAGCCCGGGACTAGCGGAGGACCAAGAGACCCAGTACTTC.